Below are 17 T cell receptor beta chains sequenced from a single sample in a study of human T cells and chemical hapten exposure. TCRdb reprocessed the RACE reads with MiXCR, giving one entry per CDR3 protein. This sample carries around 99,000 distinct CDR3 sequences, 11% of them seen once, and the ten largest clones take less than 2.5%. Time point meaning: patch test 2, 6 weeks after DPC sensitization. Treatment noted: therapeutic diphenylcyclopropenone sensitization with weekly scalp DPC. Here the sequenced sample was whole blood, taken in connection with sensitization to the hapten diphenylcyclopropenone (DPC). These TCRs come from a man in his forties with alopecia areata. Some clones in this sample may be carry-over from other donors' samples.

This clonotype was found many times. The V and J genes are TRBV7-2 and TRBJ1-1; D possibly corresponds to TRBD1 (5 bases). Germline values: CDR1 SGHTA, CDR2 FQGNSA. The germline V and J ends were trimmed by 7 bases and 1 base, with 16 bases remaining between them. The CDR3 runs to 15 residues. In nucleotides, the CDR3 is TGTGCCAGCACCCCGCCAGGGATTCAGAACACTGAAGCTTTCTTT. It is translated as CASTPPGIQNTEAFF. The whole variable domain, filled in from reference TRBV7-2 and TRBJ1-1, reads GAGVSQSPSNKVTEKGKDVELRCDPISGHTALYWYRQSLGQGLEFLIYFQGNSAPDKSGLPSDRFSAERTGGSVSTLTIQRTQQEDSAVYLCASTPPGIQNTEAFFGQGTRLTVV.

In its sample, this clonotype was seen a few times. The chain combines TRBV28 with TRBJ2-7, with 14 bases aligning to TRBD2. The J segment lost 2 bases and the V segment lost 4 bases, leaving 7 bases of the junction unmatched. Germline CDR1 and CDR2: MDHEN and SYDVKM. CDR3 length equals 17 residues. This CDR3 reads CASSSLGTSGGTYEQYF. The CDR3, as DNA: TGTGCCAGCAGTTCTTTGGGGACTAGCGGGGGAACCTACGAGCAGTACTTC.

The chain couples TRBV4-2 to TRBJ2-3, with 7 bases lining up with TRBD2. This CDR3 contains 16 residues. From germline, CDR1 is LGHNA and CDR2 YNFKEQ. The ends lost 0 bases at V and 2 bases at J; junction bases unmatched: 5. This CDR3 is CASSQEGGRATDTQYF. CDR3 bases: TGTGCCAGCAGCCAAGAGGGGGGGAGGGCCACAGATACGCAGTATTTT.

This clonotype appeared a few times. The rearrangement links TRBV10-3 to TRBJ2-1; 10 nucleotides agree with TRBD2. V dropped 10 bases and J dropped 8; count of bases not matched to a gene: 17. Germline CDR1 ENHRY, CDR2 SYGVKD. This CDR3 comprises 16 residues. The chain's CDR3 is CATQGGPGLASHEQFF. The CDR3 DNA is TGTGCCACCCAGGGTGGGCCGGGACTAGCGTCCCATGAGCAGTTCTTC.

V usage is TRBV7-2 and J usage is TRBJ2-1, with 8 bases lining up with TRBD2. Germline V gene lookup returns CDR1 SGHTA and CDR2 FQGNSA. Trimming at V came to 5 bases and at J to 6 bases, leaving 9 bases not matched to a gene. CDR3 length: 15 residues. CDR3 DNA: TGTGCCAGCAGCCTTGCATCCAGCGGGAGCAATGAGCAGTTCTTC. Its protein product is CASSLASSGSNEQFF.

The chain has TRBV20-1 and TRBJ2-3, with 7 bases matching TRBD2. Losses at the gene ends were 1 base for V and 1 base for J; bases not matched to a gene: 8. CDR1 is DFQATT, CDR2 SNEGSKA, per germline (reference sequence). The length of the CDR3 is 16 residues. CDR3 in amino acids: CSARVASGGRTDTQYF. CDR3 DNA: TGCAGTGCTAGAGTCGCTAGCGGAGGTCGCACAGATACGCAGTATTTT.

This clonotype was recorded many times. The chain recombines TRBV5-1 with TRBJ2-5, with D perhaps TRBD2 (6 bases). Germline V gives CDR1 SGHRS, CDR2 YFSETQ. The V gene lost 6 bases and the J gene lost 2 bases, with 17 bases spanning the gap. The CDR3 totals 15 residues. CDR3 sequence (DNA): TGCGCCAGCATACCGGCGGGACGATCACAAGAGACCCAGTACTTC. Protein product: CASIPAGRSQETQYF.

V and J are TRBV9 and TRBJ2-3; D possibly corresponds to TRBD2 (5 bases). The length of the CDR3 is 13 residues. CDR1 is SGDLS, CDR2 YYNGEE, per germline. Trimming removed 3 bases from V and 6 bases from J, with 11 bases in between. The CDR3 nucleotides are TGTGCCAGCAGCGAGGGCACGGGGGATACGCAGTATTTT. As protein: CASSEGTGDTQYF.

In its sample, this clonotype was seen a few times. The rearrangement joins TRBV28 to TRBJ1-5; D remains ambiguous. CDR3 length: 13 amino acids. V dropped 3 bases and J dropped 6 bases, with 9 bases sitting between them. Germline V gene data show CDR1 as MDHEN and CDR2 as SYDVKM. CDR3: CASSFSVIQPQHF. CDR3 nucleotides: TGTGCCAGCAGTTTTTCTGTAATTCAGCCCCAGCATTTT.

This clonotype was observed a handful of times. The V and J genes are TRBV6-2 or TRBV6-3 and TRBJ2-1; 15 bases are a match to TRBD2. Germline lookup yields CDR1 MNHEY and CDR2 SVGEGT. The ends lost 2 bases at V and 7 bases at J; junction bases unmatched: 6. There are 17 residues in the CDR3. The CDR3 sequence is CASSYRGLAGGRNEQFF. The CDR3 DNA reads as TGTGCCAGCAGTTACCGAGGACTAGCGGGAGGGCGGAATGAGCAGTTCTTC.

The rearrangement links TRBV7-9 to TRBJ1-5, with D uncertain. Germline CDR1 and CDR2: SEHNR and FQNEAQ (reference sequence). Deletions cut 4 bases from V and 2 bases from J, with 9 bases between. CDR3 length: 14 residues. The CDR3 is CASSSQLGNQPQHF. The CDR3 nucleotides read TGTGCCAGCAGCTCGCAGTTAGGCAATCAGCCCCAGCATTTT.

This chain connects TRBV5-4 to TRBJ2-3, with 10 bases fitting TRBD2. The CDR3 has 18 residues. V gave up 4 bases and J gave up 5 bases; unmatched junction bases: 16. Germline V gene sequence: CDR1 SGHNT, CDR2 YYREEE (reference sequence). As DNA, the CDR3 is TGTGCCAGCAGCCCGAGGGAGAGCGGGAGGGGTGACCTAGATACGCAGTATTTT. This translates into CASSPRESGRGDLDTQYF.

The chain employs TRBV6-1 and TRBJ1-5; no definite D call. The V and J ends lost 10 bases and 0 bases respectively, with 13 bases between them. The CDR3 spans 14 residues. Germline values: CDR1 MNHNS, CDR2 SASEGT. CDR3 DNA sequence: TGTGCCACCGGCCGTGGTTATAGCAATCAGCCCCAGCATTTT. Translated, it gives CATGRGYSNQPQHF.

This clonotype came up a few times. This CDR3 is CASSLVAPEAFF. CDR3 sequence (DNA): TGTGCCAGCAGTTTAGTGGCGCCTGAAGCTTTCTTT. The gene calls are TRBV12-3 or TRBV12-4 and TRBJ1-1; D call uncertain. With 1 base removed from V and 6 bases from J, the gap between germline ends came to 6 bases. This CDR3 spans 12 amino acids.

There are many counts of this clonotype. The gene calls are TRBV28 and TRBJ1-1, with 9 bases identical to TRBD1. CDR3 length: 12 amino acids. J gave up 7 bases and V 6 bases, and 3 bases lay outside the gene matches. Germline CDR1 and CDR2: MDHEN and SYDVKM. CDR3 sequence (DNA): TGTGCCAGCAGAGGGGACAGGGTTGAAGCTTTCTTT. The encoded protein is CASRGDRVEAFF.

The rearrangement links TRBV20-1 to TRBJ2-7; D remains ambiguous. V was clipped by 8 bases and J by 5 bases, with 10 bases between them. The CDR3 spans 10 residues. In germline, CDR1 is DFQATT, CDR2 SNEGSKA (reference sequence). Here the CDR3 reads CSRTENEQYV. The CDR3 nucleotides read TGCAGTCGGACGGAAAACGAGCAGTACGTC.

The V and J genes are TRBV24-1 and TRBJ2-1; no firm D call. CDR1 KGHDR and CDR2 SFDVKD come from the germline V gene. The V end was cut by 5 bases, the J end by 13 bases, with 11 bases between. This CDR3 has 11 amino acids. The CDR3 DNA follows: TGTGCCACCAGTGCGACGGGTCCCCAGTTCTTC. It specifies CATSATGPQFF.